The 9 T cell receptor beta chains in this list originate from one sample, sequenced in a study of blood T cell repertoires in COVID-19. Assay: immunoSEQ multiplex PCR; the TCRdb copy retains only in-frame clones and omits some. The data hold 200,000 to 250,000 clones, with around 81% observed a single time. The material sequenced was peripheral blood. The receptors shown here come from a woman aged 70-85 years with acute or convalescent COVID-19.

The chain carries TRBV10-3 and TRBJ1-5, with D maybe TRBD1 (5 bases). This CDR3 spans 14 amino acids. Trimming took 4 bases from V and 4 from J, leaving 11 bases between them. Germline-derived CDR1 and CDR2 are ENHRY and SYGVKD. DNA for the CDR3: TGTGCCATCAGTGGGGGCTCGCCTAATCAGCCCCAGCATTTT. Translation gives CAISGGSPNQPQHF.

The genes are TRBV27 and TRBJ1-5, with D hard to call. The V gene lost 6 bases and the J gene lost 3 bases, with 18 bases spanning the gap. The CDR3 has 16 residues. Per the germline V gene, CDR1 is MNHEY and CDR2 is SMNVEV (reference sequence). CDR3 sequence reads: CASSIKHYLNNQPQHF. The CDR3 region has the DNA TGTGCCAGCAGCATAAAGCATTACCTTAACAATCAGCCCCAGCATTTT.

V is TRBV19 and J is TRBJ2-1; the match to TRBD2 covers 9 bases. Germline CDR1 reads LNHDA; CDR2 reads SQIVND (reference sequence). Trimming removed 7 bases from V and 1 base from J; junction bases left unmatched: 5. The CDR3 is 15 residues long. The CDR3 sequence is CASTTSGQSYNEQFF. For the CDR3, the DNA is TGTGCCAGTACGACTAGCGGCCAATCCTACAATGAGCAGTTCTTC.

The chain recombines TRBV9 with TRBJ1-3; 9 nucleotides agree with TRBD1. With V trimmed by 2 bases and J by 4 bases, 13 bases remained unmatched. Germline loops: CDR1 SGDLS, CDR2 YYNGEE. This CDR3 region has 18 residues. CDR3 amino acids: CASSVGPWTGDKGNTIYF. The DNA for the CDR3 is TGTGCCAGCAGCGTGGGACCCTGGACAGGGGATAAAGGAAACACCATATATTTT.

The gene calls are TRBV10-1 and TRBJ2-3; 11 bases map to TRBD1. Germline values: CDR1 WNHNN, CDR2 SYGVQD (reference sequence). V lost 0 bases, J lost 2 bases, and 13 bases stayed unmatched. CDR3 length equals 20 residues. CDR3 in amino acids: CASSESGFGQGAQLTDTQYF. CDR3 DNA sequence: TGCGCCAGCAGTGAGTCGGGATTTGGACAGGGGGCGCAGCTCACAGATACGCAGTATTTT.

This clone was counted between two and nine times. This CDR3 reads CATSRDQVASGYNEQFF. Written as DNA, the CDR3 is TGTGCCACCAGCAGAGATCAGGTGGCTAGCGGCTACAATGAGCAGTTCTTC. The rearrangement links TRBV15 to TRBJ2-1; 7 bases fit TRBD2. Unmatched junction bases numbered 8, after V lost 0 bases and J lost 3 bases. CDR1 is LNHNV and CDR2 is YYDKDF in the germline V gene (reference sequence). This CDR3 is built from 17 residues.

The rearrangement uses TRBV18 and TRBJ2-7, with TRBD1 matching 9 bases. This CDR3 comprises 13 residues. After removal of 6 bases from V and 6 bases from J, the junction contained 6 bases not matched to a gene. Germline CDR1 and CDR2: KGHSH and LQKENI. The CDR3 DNA reads as TGTGCCAGCTCGGGGGACAGGGACGGCGAGCAGTACTTC. It specifies CASSGDRDGEQYF. The full variable domain, rest sourced from reference TRBV18 and TRBJ2-7, is NAGVMQNPRHLVRRRGQEARLRCSPMKGHSHVYWYRQLPEEGLKFMVYLQKENIIDESGMPKERFSAEFPKEGPSILRIQQVVRGDSAAYFCASSGDRDGEQYFGPGTRLTVT.

The rearrangement uses TRBV19 and TRBJ2-1; 10 nucleotides line up with TRBD2. This CDR3 is built from 16 residues. Germline V gene data show CDR1 as LNHDA and CDR2 as SQIVND (reference sequence). The V segment lost 2 bases and the J segment 1 base; nucleotides outside the gene matches: 2. DNA of the CDR3: TGTGCCAGTAGTATAACTAGCGGGACTTCCTACAATGAGCAGTTCTTC. Its protein is CASSITSGTSYNEQFF.

V usage is TRBV18 and J usage is TRBJ2-7; 8 nucleotides align to TRBD1. Germline-derived CDR1 and CDR2 are KGHSH and LQKENI. The CDR3 length is 15 residues. V lost 2 bases to trimming and J lost 3 bases; unmatched junction nucleotides: 6. The CDR3 is CASSPSEQGDYEQYF. CDR3 in DNA: TGTGCCAGCTCACCATCGGAACAGGGGGACTACGAGCAGTACTTC.